This TCR beta chain stems from a study of cytomegalovirus exposure and HLA in healthy donors. Findings and limits, study-wide: TCR beta V- and J-gene trimming was later associated with a missense DCLRE1C variant. In vitro confirmation showed three CMV-associated chains to be CMV antigen specific.

Both 60 Vbeta primers and 13 Jbeta primers went into the PCR. Some clones are missing from TCRdb's copy, which holds only in-frame ones; the method was immunoSEQ multiplex PCR. Among around 120,000 clones, 65% to 80% were seen once, and the ten largest hold around 1.9%. About this clone itself: Its antigen is as yet unknown.

When sampled, the donors appeared nominally healthy, though they likely had unrecorded immune exposures. Specimen: PBMCs. This clonotype was obtained from a woman aged 40 to 50 in good health and CMV-seronegative.

The CDR3 region is CASSLVWDSLIYEQYF. The CDR3 coding sequence is TGTGCCAGCAGCTTAGTATGGGACAGTCTTATCTACGAGCAGTACTTC. This chain joins TRBV13 and TRBJ2-7, with 7 bases that match TRBD1. J gave up 3 bases and V 1 base, and 9 bases lay outside the gene matches. The CDR3 consists of 16 residues. Germline V gives CDR1 PRHDT, CDR2 FYEKMQ (reference sequence).